This is a list of T cell receptor beta chains from one sample in a study of shared clonotypes between healthy human individuals. TCRdb keeps only in-frame clones here, not all; method: immunoSEQ multiplex PCR. The table has millions of clones, around 95% seen once. Sequences were obtained from naive CD4+ T cells sorted from blood. These receptors all stem from a man between 18 and 29 years old in good health. Both conserved end residues are part of each CDR3. Each record gives: D gene, V gene, J gene, CDR3 protein, CDR3 DNA. D genes are given only for firm matches.

NA,TRBV6-6,TRBJ2-7,CASRTQGDLGNEQYF,TGTGCCAGCAGAACTCAGGGGGACTTAGGCAACGAGCAGTACTTC
TRBD1,TRBV28,TRBJ2-4,CASSLAGTGGPSIQYF,TGTGCCAGCAGTTTAGCCGGGACAGGGGGCCCTAGCATTCAGTACTTC
TRBD1,TRBV7-2,TRBJ1-1,CASSRDRVNTEAFF,TGTGCCAGCAGCCGAGACAGGGTCAACACTGAAGCTTTCTTT
NA,TRBV18,TRBJ2-5,CASSPIAQETQYF,TGTGCCAGCTCACCAATCGCCCAAGAGACCCAGTACTTC
NA,TRBV10-3,TRBJ1-5,CAISRGGHQPQHF,TGTGCCATCAGTCGAGGGGGGCATCAGCCCCAGCATTTT
NA,TRBV2,TRBJ2-7,CASRTGFGASEQYF,TGTGCCAGCAGGACAGGATTTGGGGCCTCCGAGCAGTACTTC
NA,TRBV19,TRBJ1-3,CASSIGPSDNSGNTIYF,TGTGCCAGTAGTATAGGGCCCAGTGACAACTCTGGAAACACCATATATTTT
TRBD2,TRBV27,TRBJ2-1,CASRVAGARYNEQFF,TGTGCCAGCAGGGTAGCGGGGGCCCGATACAATGAGCAGTTCTTC
NA,TRBV6-6,TRBJ2-1,CASSFSYNEQFF,TGTGCCAGCAGTTTTTCCTACAATGAGCAGTTCTTC
NA,TRBV6-5,TRBJ2-5,CASSPRRAKETQYF,TGTGCCAGCAGTCCAAGGCGGGCCAAAGAGACCCAGTACTTC
TRBD2,TRBV6-1,TRBJ2-3,CAGYSGGGDTQYF,TGTGCCGGCTATAGCGGGGGGGGAGATACGCAGTATTTT
NA,TRBV7-9,TRBJ1-6,CASSLPEDWRTLHF,TGTGCCAGCAGCTTACCGGAGGACTGGAGGACCCTCCACTTT
NA,TRBV6-6,TRBJ1-5,CASSYRGQGDQPQHF,TGTGCCAGCAGTTACCGAGGCCAGGGCGATCAGCCCCAGCATTTT
TRBD1,TRBV5-1,TRBJ1-5,CASSFGTGDSQPQHF,TGCGCCAGCAGCTTCGGGACAGGGGATTCTCAGCCCCAGCATTTT
NA,TRBV11-2,TRBJ2-1,CASSRTLNEQFF,TGTGCCAGCAGCCGGACGCTGAATGAGCAGTTCTTC
NA,TRBV29-1,TRBJ1-1,CSVEVTVNTEAFF,TGCAGCGTTGAAGTAACAGTTAACACTGAAGCTTTCTTT
NA,TRBV2,TRBJ1-1,CASSEVVRTTGEAFF,TGTGCCAGCAGTGAAGTGGTCAGGACTACAGGTGAAGCTTTCTTT